A single sample gave rise to the 5 T cell receptor beta chains below, sequenced in a study of T cell responses to AZD1222 COVID-19 vaccine. The data were produced by immunoSEQ multiplex PCR, yet TCRdb's version contains in-frame clones alone and is incomplete. Here the sample spans tens of thousands of clones, approximately 88% being singletons. The source material was peripheral blood, sampled 28 days after the second AZD1222 dose. These receptors all come from an adult who received the AZD1222 COVID-19 vaccine.

The count of this clone is one. This chain uses TRBV6-5 with TRBJ1-1, with 11 bases identical to TRBD1. The germline V gene encodes CDR1 MNHEY and CDR2 SVGAGI. There are 14 residues in the CDR3. J was trimmed by 5 bases and V by 5 bases; bases with no gene match: 4. CDR3 residues: CASSPGQGATEAFF. CDR3 in DNA: TGTGCCAGCAGTCCTGGACAGGGGGCAACTGAAGCTTTCTTT.

The genes are TRBV7-9 and TRBJ1-2, with a weak D call TRBD1 (5 bases). Germline CDR1 is SEHNR and CDR2 is FQNEAQ (reference sequence). This CDR3 contains 13 residues. Trimming removed 4 bases from V and 5 bases from J, with 11 bases in between. The DNA for the CDR3 is TGTGCCAGCAGCTCCCAAGGGGAGTATGGCTACACCTTC. The encoded protein is CASSSQGEYGYTF.

The chain employs TRBV5-1 and TRBJ2-6, with D unresolved. The germline gives CDR1 SGHRS, CDR2 YFSETQ. This CDR3 spans 15 amino acids. The V end was cut by 2 bases, the J end by 2 bases, with 8 bases between. CDR3 DNA sequence: TGCGCCAGCAGCTTTGGGGATCCTGGGGCCAACGTCCTGACTTTC. Protein sequence: CASSFGDPGANVLTF.

V gene TRBV4-1 combines with J gene TRBJ1-3, with D hard to call. CDR3 length equals 12 residues. The V end was cut by 6 bases, the J end by 4 bases, with 7 bases between. Germline-derived CDR1 and CDR2 are MGHRA and YSYEKL. This chain's CDR3 is CASSFHGNTIYF. CDR3 DNA: TGCGCCAGCAGTTTCCACGGAAACACCATATATTTT.

This chain links TRBV6-2 or TRBV6-3 with TRBJ2-1; D not resolved. Trimming shortened V by 4 bases and J by 5 bases, and 9 bases separated the two germline ends. Looked up from germline, CDR1 is MNHEY and CDR2 is SVGEGT. The CDR3 has 13 amino acids. The CDR3 DNA reads TGTGCCAGCAGTTCCATTTGGAACAATGAGCAGTTCTTC. Encoded protein: CASSSIWNNEQFF.